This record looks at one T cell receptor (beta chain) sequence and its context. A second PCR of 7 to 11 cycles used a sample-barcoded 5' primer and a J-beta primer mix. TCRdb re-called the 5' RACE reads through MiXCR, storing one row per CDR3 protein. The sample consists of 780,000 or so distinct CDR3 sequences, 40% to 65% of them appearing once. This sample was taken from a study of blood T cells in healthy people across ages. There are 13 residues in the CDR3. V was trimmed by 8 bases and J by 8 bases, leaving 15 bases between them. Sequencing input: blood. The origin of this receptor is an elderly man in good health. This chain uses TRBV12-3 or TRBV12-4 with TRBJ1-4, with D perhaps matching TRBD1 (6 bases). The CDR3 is CASDHREREKLFF. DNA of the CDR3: TGTGCCAGCGATCACAGGGAGCGCGAAAAACTGTTTTTT.